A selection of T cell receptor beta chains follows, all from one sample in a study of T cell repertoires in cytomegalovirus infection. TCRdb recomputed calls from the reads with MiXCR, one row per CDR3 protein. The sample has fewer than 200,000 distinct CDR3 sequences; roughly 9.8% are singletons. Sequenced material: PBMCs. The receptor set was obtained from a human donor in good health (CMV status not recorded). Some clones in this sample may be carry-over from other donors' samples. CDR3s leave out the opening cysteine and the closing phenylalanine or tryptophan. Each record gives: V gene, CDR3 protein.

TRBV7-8,ASSSGMSGGLNTDTQY
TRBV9,ASSASTSRAGAPSSYNEQF
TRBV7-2,ASSLHGQASPYEQY
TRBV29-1,SVDGGEDGYT
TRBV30,AWSVRPSGVNNEQF
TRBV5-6,ASTEFTGSGIETQY
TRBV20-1,SASPLARNTGELF
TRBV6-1,ASSSEAAATNEKLF
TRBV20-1,SARDVGGRIYNERF
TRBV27,ASTLLAGHTDTQY
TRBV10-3,AISESISVQGSTDTQY
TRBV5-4,ASSSPDSSNTEAF
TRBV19,ASRPGGNYNEQF
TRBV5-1,ASSGPPGAGSEQY
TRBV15,ATSGRLAGGADTQY
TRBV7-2,ASSLQGGRGTDTQY
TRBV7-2,ASSYGTSGNEQF
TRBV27,ASRIDRLNTEAF